This TCR beta chain stems from a study of cytomegalovirus exposure and HLA in healthy donors. Broader study findings: Whilst most TCR sequences proved rare, a subset of public TCRs occurred across many donors. Reports indicated that the classifier achieved high specificity and sensitivity in diagnosing cytomegalovirus status. A later look showed TCR association rates differing by HLA locus, highest for DRB1 and lowest for HLA-C.

Concerning this clone: The antigen is undetermined.

PCR amplification relied on 60 Vbeta primers (plus 13 Jbeta primers). Per the authors' pipeline: In a later analysis, the count reached about 75 million unique TCR beta chains, with approximately 11 million shared. TCRdb's table, derived via immunoSEQ multiplex PCR, lists solely in-frame clones and lacks some. D and trimming were read from the DNA, whereas the V and J calls and clone size are those reported in that table. The profile covers 140,000 or so clones, with over 60% appearing a single time and approximately 2% taken by the ten largest. Trimming left V 5 bases short and J 0 bases short, with 10 bases between. The CDR3 sequence is 13 residues long. The germline V gene has CDR1 GTSNPN and CDR2 SVGIG (reference sequence).

The chain uses TRBV30 and TRBJ1-1; D is perhaps TRBD1 (5 bases). The sequence was obtained from a man aged 35 to 55 in good health and CMV-seronegative. The sequencing sample was made of PBMCs. CDR3 region: CAWEGQVNTEAFF. DNA of the CDR3: TGTGCCTGGGAAGGACAAGTGAACACTGAAGCTTTCTTT.